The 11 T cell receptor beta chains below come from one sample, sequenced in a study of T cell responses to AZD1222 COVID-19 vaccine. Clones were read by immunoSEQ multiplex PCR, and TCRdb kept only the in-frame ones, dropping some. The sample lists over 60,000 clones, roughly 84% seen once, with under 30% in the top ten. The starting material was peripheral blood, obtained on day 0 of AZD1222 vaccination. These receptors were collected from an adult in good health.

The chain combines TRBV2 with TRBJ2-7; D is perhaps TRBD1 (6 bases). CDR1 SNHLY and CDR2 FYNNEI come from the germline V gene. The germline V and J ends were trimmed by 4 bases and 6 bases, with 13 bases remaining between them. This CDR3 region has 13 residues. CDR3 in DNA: TGTGCCAGCAGTGGGGACACAGGAGTCGAGCAGTACTTC. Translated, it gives CASSGDTGVEQYF.

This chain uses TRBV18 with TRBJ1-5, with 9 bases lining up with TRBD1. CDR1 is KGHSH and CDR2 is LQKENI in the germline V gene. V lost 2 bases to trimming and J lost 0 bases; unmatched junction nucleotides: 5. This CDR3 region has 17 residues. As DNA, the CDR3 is TGTGCCAGCTCACCAGAGACAGGGGGGTATAGCAATCAGCCCCAGCATTTT. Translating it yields CASSPETGGYSNQPQHF.

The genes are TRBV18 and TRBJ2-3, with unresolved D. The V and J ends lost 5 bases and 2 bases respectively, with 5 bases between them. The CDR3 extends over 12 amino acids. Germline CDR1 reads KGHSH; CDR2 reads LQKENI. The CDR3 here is CASSSSTDTQYF. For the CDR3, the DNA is TGTGCCAGCTCATCGTCCACAGATACGCAGTATTTT.

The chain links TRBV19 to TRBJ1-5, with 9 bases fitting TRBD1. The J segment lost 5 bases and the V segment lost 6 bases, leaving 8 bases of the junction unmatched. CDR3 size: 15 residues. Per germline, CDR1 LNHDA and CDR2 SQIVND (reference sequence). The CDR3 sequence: CASSLTGGRDQPQHF. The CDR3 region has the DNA TGTGCCAGTAGCCTTACAGGGGGCAGGGATCAGCCCCAGCATTTT. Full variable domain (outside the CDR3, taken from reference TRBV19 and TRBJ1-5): DGGITQSPKYLFRKEGQNVTLSCEQNLNHDAMYWYRQDPGQGLRLIYYSQIVNDFQKGDIAEGYSVSREKKESFPLTVTSAQKNPTAFYLCASSLTGGRDQPQHFGDGTRLSIL.

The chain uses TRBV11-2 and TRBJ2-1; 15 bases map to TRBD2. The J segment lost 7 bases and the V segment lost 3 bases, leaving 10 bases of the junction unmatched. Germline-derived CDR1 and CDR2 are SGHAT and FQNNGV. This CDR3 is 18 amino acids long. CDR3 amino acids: CASSLGLAGGHRLNEQFF. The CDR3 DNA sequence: TGTGCCAGCAGCTTGGGACTAGCGGGGGGCCATCGTCTGAATGAGCAGTTCTTC. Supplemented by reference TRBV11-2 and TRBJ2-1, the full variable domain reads EAGVAQSPRYKIIEKRQSVAFWCNPISGHATLYWYQQILGQGPKLLIQFQNNGVVDDSQLPKDRFSAERLKGVDSTLKIQPAKLEDSAVYLCASSLGLAGGHRLNEQFFGPGTRLTVL.

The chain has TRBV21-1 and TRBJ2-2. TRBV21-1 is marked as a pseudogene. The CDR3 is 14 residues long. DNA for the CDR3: TGTGCCAGCAGCAAAGGGCGATGGGCCGGGGAGCTGTTTTTT. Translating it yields CASSKGRWAGELFF.

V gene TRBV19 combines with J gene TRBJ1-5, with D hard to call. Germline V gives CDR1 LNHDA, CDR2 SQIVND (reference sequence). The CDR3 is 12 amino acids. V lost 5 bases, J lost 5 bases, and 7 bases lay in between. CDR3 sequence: CASSEKDQPQHF. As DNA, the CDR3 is TGTGCCAGTAGTGAGAAAGATCAGCCCCAGCATTTT.

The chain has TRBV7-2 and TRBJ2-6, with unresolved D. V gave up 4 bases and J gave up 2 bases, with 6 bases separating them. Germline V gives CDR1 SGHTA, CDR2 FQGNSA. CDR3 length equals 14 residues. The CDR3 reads CASSSRAGANVLTF. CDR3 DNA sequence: TGTGCCAGCAGCTCCAGAGCTGGGGCCAACGTCCTGACTTTC.

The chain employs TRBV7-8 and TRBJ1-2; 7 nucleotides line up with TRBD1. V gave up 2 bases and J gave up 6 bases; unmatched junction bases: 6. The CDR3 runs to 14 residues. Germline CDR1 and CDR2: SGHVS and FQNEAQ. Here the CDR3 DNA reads TGTGCCAGCAGCTTACGAGGGACAGCTAATGGCTACACCTTC. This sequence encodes CASSLRGTANGYTF. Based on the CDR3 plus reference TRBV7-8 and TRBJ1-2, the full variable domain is GAGVSQSPRYKVAKRGQDVALRCDPISGHVSLFWYQQALGQGPEFLTYFQNEAQLDKSGLPSDRFFAERPEGSVSTLKIQRTQQEDSAVYLCASSLRGTANGYTFGSGTRLTVV.

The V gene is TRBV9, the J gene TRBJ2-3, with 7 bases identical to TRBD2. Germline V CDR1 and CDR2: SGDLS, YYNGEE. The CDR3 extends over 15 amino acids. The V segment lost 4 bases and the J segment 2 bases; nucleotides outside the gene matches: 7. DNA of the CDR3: TGTGCCAGCAGCACAGCTAGCGGCTTCACAGATACGCAGTATTTT. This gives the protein CASSTASGFTDTQYF.

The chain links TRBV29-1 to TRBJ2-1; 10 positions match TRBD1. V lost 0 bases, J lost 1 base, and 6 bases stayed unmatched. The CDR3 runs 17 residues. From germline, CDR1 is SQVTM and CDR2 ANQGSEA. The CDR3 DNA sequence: TGCAGCGTTGAAGAACTTTGGGGACAGGGGTCCTACAATGAGCAGTTCTTC. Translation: CSVEELWGQGSYNEQFF.